Below, 27 T cell receptor beta chains from the same sample are listed, as sequenced in a study of shared clonotypes between healthy human individuals. Sequencing was performed with immunoSEQ multiplex PCR; in TCRdb, only in-frame clones are kept and a portion is missing. Here the sample spans about 960,000 clones, about three quarters being singletons. Sequencing was performed on memory CD4+ T cells sorted from blood. Noted subset: CD45RA-negative fraction. The source is a man aged 18 to 30 in good health.

V gene TRBV7-9 combines with J gene TRBJ1-2, with a weak D call TRBD1 (5 bases). CDR3 size: 13 residues. V lost 5 bases, J lost 8 bases, and 15 bases lay in between. Per the germline V gene, CDR1 is SEHNR and CDR2 is FQNEAQ (reference sequence). For the CDR3, the DNA is TGTGCCAGCAGCCGACAAACAGGCGAGGGCTACACCTTC. Protein product: CASSRQTGEGYTF.

The chain joins TRBV6-6 to TRBJ2-3; possibly TRBD2 for D (5 bases). Germline CDR1 reads MNHNY; CDR2 reads SVGAGI (reference sequence). The CDR3 totals 14 residues. The V end lost 2 bases, the J end lost 5 bases, and 11 bases lay between the germline ends. CDR3 DNA: TGTGCCAGCAGTTACGGCGGGTTGGGAGATACGCAGTATTTT. Protein product: CASSYGGLGDTQYF.

The chain carries TRBV18 and TRBJ2-7; D assignment may be TRBD1 or TRBD2 (5 bases each). V shed 3 bases and J shed 2 bases, with 14 bases lying between them. From germline, CDR1 is KGHSH and CDR2 LQKENI. CDR3 length equals 15 residues. In DNA form, the CDR3 reads TGTGCCAGCTCACCTGCACCGGGACGGACCTACGAGCAGTACTTC. Translating it yields CASSPAPGRTYEQYF.

CDR3 protein: CASRERGSEQYF. DNA of the CDR3: TGTGCCAGCAGAGAGAGGGGTTCGGAGCAGTACTTC. The chain joins TRBV27 to TRBJ2-7; D may correspond to TRBD1 or TRBD2 (5 bases each). CDR1 is MNHEY and CDR2 is SMNVEV in the germline V gene (reference sequence). The CDR3 runs to 12 residues. The V end lost 6 bases, the J end lost 7 bases, and 13 bases lay between the germline ends.

About this clone: The sample has other DNA sequences that encode this CDR3 too. The V and J genes are TRBV7-2 and TRBJ2-7; D remains unclear. Germline CDR1 is SGHTA and CDR2 is FQGNSA. V gave up 2 bases and J gave up 4 bases, with 6 bases separating them. CDR3 length: 12 amino acids. The CDR3: CASSLSGYEQYF. As DNA, the CDR3 is TGTGCCAGCAGCTTATCCGGGTACGAGCAGTACTTC.

This clone has only a few counts. The V call is TRBV27, the J call TRBJ2-1, with 9 bases fitting TRBD2. With V trimmed by 8 bases and J by 4 bases, 9 bases remained unmatched. Germline V lookup: CDR1 MNHEY, CDR2 SMNVEV (reference sequence). The CDR3 spans 15 residues. Here the CDR3 reads CASCVSGRTYNEQFF. In DNA, the CDR3 is TGTGCCAGCTGCGTGAGCGGGAGGACTTACAATGAGCAGTTCTTC.

The V call is TRBV18, the J call TRBJ1-2, with D uncertain. V dropped 3 bases and J dropped 4 bases, with 9 bases sitting between them. Looked up from germline, CDR1 is KGHSH and CDR2 is LQKENI. The CDR3 is 13 amino acids. For the CDR3, the DNA is TGTGCCAGCTCACCCGGCCGGAGCTATGGCTACACCTTC. Protein product: CASSPGRSYGYTF.

This sequence joins TRBV4-1 and TRBJ2-7; D call uncertain. The CDR3 sequence is 14 residues long. Germline V gene lookup returns CDR1 MGHRA and CDR2 YSYEKL. The V and J ends lost 2 bases and 0 bases respectively, with 8 bases between them. The CDR3 coding sequence is TGCGCCAGCAGCCAACTGACCGTCTCCTACGAGCAGTACTTC. Translating it yields CASSQLTVSYEQYF.

The rearrangement links TRBV9 to TRBJ2-2; D gene ambiguous. Per the germline V gene, CDR1 is SGDLS and CDR2 is YYNGEE. The length of the CDR3 is 13 residues. Deletions cut 4 bases from V and 6 bases from J, with 10 bases between. The DNA of the CDR3 is TGTGCCAGCAGCATTACAGTCCCCGGGGAGCTGTTTTTT. Amino acids: CASSITVPGELFF.

The rearrangement uses TRBV30 and TRBJ2-2, with D perhaps TRBD1 (5 bases). The germline gives CDR1 GTSNPN, CDR2 SVGIG (reference sequence). The CDR3 loop spans 16 amino acids. Trimming removed 2 bases from V and 5 bases from J, with 18 bases in between. CDR3 sequence (DNA): TGTGCCTGGAGTTTCGCGGCCCTAGGGGTTACCGGGGAGCTGTTTTTT. This sequence encodes CAWSFAALGVTGELFF.

This chain connects TRBV16 to TRBJ1-5; D may be TRBD1 (6 bases). Germline CDR1 KGHSY, CDR2 FQNENV. The CDR3 totals 15 residues. Trimming cost V 0 bases and J 8 bases, with 14 bases left between them. Written as DNA, the CDR3 is TGTGCCAGCAGCCAATCGAGGGGGAACCCGGAGCCCCAGCATTTT. It translates to CASSQSRGNPEPQHF.

In this sample, this clone turned up a few times. The chain couples TRBV15 to TRBJ2-4; no reliable D call. Trimming left V 0 bases short and J 4 bases short, with 13 bases between. The CDR3 runs 16 residues. The germline CDR1 and CDR2 sequences are LNHNV and YYDKDF (reference sequence). The CDR3 DNA reads TGTGCCACCAGCAGAGATAGTGGACCTGATAAAAACATTCAGTACTTC. Translating gives CATSRDSGPDKNIQYF.

J is TRBJ2-3 and V is TRBV2, with 8 bases identical to TRBD1. CDR1 is SNHLY, CDR2 FYNNEI, per germline. This CDR3 spans 14 amino acids. V dropped 4 bases and J dropped 4; count of bases not matched to a gene: 4. In DNA, the CDR3 is TGTGCCAGCAGTGTGGGCAGGGGGCCAGATACGCAGTATTTT. Protein: CASSVGRGPDTQYF.

The chain links TRBV5-1 to TRBJ2-3; the D gene is possibly TRBD2 (7 bases). Germline V gene sequence: CDR1 SGHRS, CDR2 YFSETQ. V dropped 1 base and J dropped 0 bases, with 12 bases sitting between them. The CDR3 has 16 amino acids. DNA for the CDR3: TGCGCCAGCAGCTTGTGGGGGGGCCGTAGCACAGATACGCAGTATTTT. Translated, it gives CASSLWGGRSTDTQYF.

The CDR3 loop is CASSLDGGLGTDTQYF. CDR3 nucleotide sequence: TGTGCCAGCTCACTTGATGGGGGTTTAGGCACAGATACGCAGTATTTT. V usage is TRBV18 and J usage is TRBJ2-3; possibly TRBD1 or TRBD2 for D (5 bases each). Per germline, CDR1 KGHSH and CDR2 LQKENI. V gave up 4 bases and J gave up 1 base, with 15 bases separating them. The CDR3 extends over 16 amino acids.

This chain uses TRBV28 with TRBJ2-3, with D tentatively TRBD1 (6 bases). V gave up 6 bases and J gave up 2 bases, with 15 bases separating them. CDR1 and CDR2 from the germline V gene are MDHEN and SYDVKM. CDR3 length: 15 amino acids. CDR3 region: CASSLTGKSTDTQYF. DNA of the CDR3: TGTGCCAGCAGCCTAACAGGGAAGTCCACAGATACGCAGTATTTT.

The chain carries TRBV6-1 and TRBJ1-1, with D uncertain. Germline lookup yields CDR1 MNHNS and CDR2 SASEGT. CDR3 size: 13 residues. Trimming took off 6 bases at V and 2 bases at J, with 10 bases between the two ends. CDR3 coding DNA: TGTGCCAGCAGGAGGGTCCTCAACACTGAAGCTTTCTTT. Translated: CASRRVLNTEAFF.

The rearrangement joins TRBV5-1 to TRBJ2-1, with 11 bases aligning to TRBD2. Germline CDR1 reads SGHRS; CDR2 reads YFSETQ. The CDR3 is 16 residues long. Germline trimming cut 4 bases from V and 7 bases from J; bases unmatched to any gene: 10. Here the CDR3 reads CASSGNLAGGGNEQFF. In nucleotides, the CDR3 is TGCGCCAGCAGCGGCAACCTAGCGGGGGGTGGAAATGAGCAGTTCTTC.

Many counts were recorded for this clone. The V and J genes are TRBV5-6 and TRBJ2-2; D is possibly TRBD1 (5 bases). Germline V gene data show CDR1 as SGHDT and CDR2 as YYEEEE. The CDR3 extends over 16 amino acids. Deletions cut 0 bases from V and 9 bases from J, with 18 bases between. The CDR3 coding sequence is TGTGCCAGCAGCTTGGAAGGAGAAGGGGTCTCCAGGGAGCTGTTTTTT. It translates to CASSLEGEGVSRELFF.

The chain recombines TRBV6-5 with TRBJ2-1; D possibly corresponds to TRBD2 (6 bases). This CDR3 spans 15 amino acids. Germline CDR1 MNHEY, CDR2 SVGAGI. V lost 4 bases, J lost 7 bases, and 17 bases lay in between. CDR3 sequence (DNA): TGTGCCAGCAGTTCCCAGACTAGGAGGGATAATGAGCAGTTCTTC. Translating it yields CASSSQTRRDNEQFF.

The rearrangement links TRBV2 to TRBJ2-7; D unresolved. V gave up 1 base and J gave up 6 bases, with 7 bases separating them. This CDR3 has 12 residues. Per the germline V gene, CDR1 is SNHLY and CDR2 is FYNNEI. CDR3 in DNA: TGTGCCAGCAGTGAAGGGGTAATCGAGCAGTACTTC. Its protein is CASSEGVIEQYF.

The chain employs TRBV28 and TRBJ1-6; no clear D gene. The CDR3 contains 13 residues. The V end was cut by 2 bases, the J end by 11 bases, with 10 bases between. Germline CDR1 MDHEN, CDR2 SYDVKM. The CDR3 coding sequence is TGTGCCAGCAGTTTACGCATTCGCCCACCCCTCCACTTT. Residues: CASSLRIRPPLHF.

The sample holds a few counts of this clone. The chain employs TRBV6-5 and TRBJ2-3, with a possible D match to TRBD1 (6 bases). CDR1 and CDR2 (germline): MNHEY, SVGAGI. V was clipped by 7 bases and J by 6 bases, with 14 bases between them. CDR3 length equals 13 residues. CDR3 bases: TGTGCCAGCAACCCGACAGGTCGGGATACGCAGTATTTT. This encodes CASNPTGRDTQYF.

Only a few counts were recorded for this clone. The gene calls are TRBV5-3 and TRBJ1-5; the D is unclear. TRBV5-3 is sorted into the ORF group, with uncertain function. The V end was cut by 3 bases, the J end by 4 bases, with 17 bases between. The CDR3 has 16 residues. CDR3 protein: CARSWAFFGVNQPQHF. In nucleotides, the CDR3 is TGTGCCAGAAGCTGGGCTTTTTTTGGAGTTAATCAGCCCCAGCATTTT.

The chain combines TRBV30 with TRBJ2-1, with D uncertain. The CDR3 totals 11 residues. Germline V gives CDR1 GTSNPN, CDR2 SVGIG (reference sequence). V lost 3 bases and J 8 bases, leaving 8 bases between the germline ends. CDR3 DNA: TGTGCCTGGAGGAGAGAAGATGAGCAGTTCTTC. It translates to CAWRREDEQFF.

On this clone itself: Other nucleotide sequences in the sample specify the same CDR3. This chain links TRBV18 with TRBJ2-5; no clear D. V was pared by 0 bases and J by 5 bases, with 7 bases between. Per the germline V gene, CDR1 is KGHSH and CDR2 is LQKENI. The CDR3 sequence is 13 residues long. CDR3 residues: CASSPPSSETQYF. In DNA, the CDR3 is TGTGCCAGCTCACCACCTAGTTCGGAGACCCAGTACTTC.

The chain combines TRBV7-6 with TRBJ2-5; D is undetermined. The last part of the DNA fits TRBJ2-7 better; the J call may be wrong. CDR1 SGHVS and CDR2 FNYEAQ come from the germline V gene. CDR3 length equals 16 residues. The CDR3 protein is CASSFVASPGSDEQYF. Here the CDR3 DNA reads TGTGCCAGCAGCTTCGTTGCGTCGCCGGGTTCGGACGAGCAGTACTTC.